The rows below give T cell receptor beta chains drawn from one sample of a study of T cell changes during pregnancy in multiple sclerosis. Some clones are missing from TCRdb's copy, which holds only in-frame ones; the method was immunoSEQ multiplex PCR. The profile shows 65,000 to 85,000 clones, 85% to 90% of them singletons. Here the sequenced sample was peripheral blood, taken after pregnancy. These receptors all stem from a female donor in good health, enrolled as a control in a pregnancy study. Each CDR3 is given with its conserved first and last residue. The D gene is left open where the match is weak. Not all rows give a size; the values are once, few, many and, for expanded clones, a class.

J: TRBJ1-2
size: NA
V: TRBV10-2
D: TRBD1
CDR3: CASSNDSGTGMSHYGYTF
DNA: TGCGCCAGCAGCAACGACTCCGGGACAGGCATGTCTCACTATGGCTACACCTTC

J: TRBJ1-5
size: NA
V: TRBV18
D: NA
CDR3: CASSPSGQNQPQHF
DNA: TGTGCCAGCTCACCTTCGGGACAAAATCAGCCCCAGCATTTT

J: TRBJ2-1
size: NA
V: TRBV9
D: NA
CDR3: CASSVGLLSLGEQFF
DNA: TGTGCCAGCAGCGTAGGACTGCTCAGCTTAGGTGAGCAGTTCTTC

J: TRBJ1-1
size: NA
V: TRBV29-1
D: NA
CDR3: CSMGRGPNTEAFF
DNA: TGCAGCATGGGAAGGGGCCCGAACACTGAAGCTTTCTTT

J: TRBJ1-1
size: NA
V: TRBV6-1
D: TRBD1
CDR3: CASSRQGVNTEAFF
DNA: TGTGCCAGCAGTCGACAGGGAGTGAACACTGAAGCTTTCTTT

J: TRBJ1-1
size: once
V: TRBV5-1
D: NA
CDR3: CASSPREQGPEAFF
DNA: TGCGCCAGCAGTCCCCGAGAACAGGGACCTGAAGCTTTCTTT

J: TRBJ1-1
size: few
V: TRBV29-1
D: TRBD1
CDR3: CSGRDRVNTEAFF
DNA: TGCAGCGGAAGGGACAGGGTGAACACTGAAGCTTTCTTT

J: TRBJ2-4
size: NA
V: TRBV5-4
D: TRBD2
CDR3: CASSPGGAGNIQYF
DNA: TGTGCCAGCAGCCCCGGGGGGGCAGGTAACATTCAGTACTTC

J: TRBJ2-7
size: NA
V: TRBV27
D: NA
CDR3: CASSLLLGAVPYEQYF
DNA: TGTGCCAGCAGTTTATTGCTGGGGGCTGTTCCCTACGAGCAGTACTTC

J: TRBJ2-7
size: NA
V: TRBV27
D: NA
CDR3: CASAGYEQYF
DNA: TGTGCCAGCGCGGGCTACGAGCAGTACTTC

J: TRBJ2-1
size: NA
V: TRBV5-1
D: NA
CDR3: CASSWRGGANNEQFF
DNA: TGCGCCAGCAGCTGGAGGGGTGGGGCTAACAATGAGCAGTTCTTC

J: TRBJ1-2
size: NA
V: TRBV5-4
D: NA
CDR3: CASSEENGYTF
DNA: TGTGCCAGCAGCGAGGAGAATGGCTACACCTTC

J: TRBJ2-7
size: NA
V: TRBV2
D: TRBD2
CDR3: CASSEAASGRWAYEQYF
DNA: TGTGCCAGCAGTGAAGCTGCTAGCGGGAGGTGGGCCTACGAGCAGTACTTC

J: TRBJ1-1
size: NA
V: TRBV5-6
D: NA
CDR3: CASSLLDRANTEAFF
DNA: TGTGCCAGCAGCTTGCTTGACAGAGCGAACACTGAAGCTTTCTTT

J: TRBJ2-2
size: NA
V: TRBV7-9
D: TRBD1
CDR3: CASSFWAGGNTGELFF
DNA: TGTGCCAGCAGCTTCTGGGCAGGGGGAAATACCGGGGAGCTGTTTTTT

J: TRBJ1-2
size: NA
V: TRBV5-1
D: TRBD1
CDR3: CASSFGLGVVGQANYGYTF
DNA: TGCGCCAGCAGCTTTGGTCTAGGGGTCGTTGGACAGGCAAACTATGGCTACACCTTC

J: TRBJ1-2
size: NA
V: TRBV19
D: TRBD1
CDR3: CASSVGTVWGYTF
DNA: TGTGCCAGTAGTGTGGGGACAGTATGGGGCTACACCTTC